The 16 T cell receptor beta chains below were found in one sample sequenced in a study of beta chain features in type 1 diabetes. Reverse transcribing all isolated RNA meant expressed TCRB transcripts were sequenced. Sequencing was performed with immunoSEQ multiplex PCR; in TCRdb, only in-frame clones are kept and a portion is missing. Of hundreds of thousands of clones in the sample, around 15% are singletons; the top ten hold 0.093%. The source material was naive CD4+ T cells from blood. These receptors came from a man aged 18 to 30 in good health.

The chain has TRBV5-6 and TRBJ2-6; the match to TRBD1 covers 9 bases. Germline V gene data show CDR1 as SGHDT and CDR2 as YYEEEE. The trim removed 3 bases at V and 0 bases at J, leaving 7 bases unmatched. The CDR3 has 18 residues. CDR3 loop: CASSSYRGPFSGANVLTF. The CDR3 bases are TGTGCCAGCAGCTCGTACAGGGGGCCTTTCTCTGGGGCCAACGTCCTGACTTTC. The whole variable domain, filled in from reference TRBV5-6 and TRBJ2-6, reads DAGVTQSPTHLIKTRGQQVTLRCSPKSGHDTVSWYQQALGQGPQFIFQYYEEEERQRGNFPDRFSGHQFPNYSSELNVNALLLGDSALYLCASSSYRGPFSGANVLTFGAGSRLTVL.

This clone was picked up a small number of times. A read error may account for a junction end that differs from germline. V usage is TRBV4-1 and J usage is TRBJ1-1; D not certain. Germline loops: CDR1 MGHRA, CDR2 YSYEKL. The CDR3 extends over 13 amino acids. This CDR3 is CASSQDRLIPPAF. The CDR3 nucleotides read TGCGCCAGCAGCCAAGATAGATTGATACCCCCCGCGTTT.

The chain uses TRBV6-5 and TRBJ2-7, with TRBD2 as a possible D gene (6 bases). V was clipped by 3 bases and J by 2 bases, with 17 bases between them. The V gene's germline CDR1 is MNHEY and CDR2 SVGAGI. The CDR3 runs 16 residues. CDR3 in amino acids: CASSYLSRGPAYEQYF. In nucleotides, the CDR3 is TGTGCCAGCAGTTATCTGTCGCGGGGCCCGGCCTACGAGCAGTACTTC.

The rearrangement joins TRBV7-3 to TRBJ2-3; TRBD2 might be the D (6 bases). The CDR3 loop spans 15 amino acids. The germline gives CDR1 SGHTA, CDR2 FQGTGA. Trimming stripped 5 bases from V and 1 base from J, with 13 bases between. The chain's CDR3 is CASSLRTGGTDTQYF. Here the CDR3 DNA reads TGTGCCAGCAGCCTAAGGACGGGAGGCACAGATACGCAGTATTTT.

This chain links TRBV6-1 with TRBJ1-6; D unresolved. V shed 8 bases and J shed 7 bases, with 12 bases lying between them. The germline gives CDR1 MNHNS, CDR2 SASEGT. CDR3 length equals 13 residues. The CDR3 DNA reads TGTGCCAGCGTGGTAACTGGGAATTCACCCCTCCACTTT. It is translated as CASVVTGNSPLHF.

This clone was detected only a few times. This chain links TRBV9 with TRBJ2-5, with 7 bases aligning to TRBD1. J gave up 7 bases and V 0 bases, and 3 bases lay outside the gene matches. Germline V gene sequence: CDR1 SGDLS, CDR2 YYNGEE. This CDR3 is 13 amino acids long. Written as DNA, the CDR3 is TGTGCCAGCAGCGTAGAGGGGGCCGGGACCCAGTACTTC. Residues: CASSVEGAGTQYF.

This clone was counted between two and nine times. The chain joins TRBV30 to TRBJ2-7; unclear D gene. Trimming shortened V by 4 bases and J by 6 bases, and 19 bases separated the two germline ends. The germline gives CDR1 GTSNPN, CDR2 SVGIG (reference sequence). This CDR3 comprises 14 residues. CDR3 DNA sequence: TGTGCCTGGAAGGAAGGAATATCCCCTCTCGAGCAGTACTTC. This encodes CAWKEGISPLEQYF.

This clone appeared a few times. The chain's CDR3 is CASSLGYQGSHSPLHF. CDR3 sequence (DNA): TGTGCCAGCAGCTTAGGATACCAGGGTTCCCATTCACCCCTCCACTTT. The V and J genes are TRBV7-2 and TRBJ1-6; perhaps TRBD1 as D (5 bases). The CDR3 totals 16 residues. V lost 1 base and J lost 8, with 15 bases in between. Germline CDR1 SGHTA, CDR2 FQGNSA.

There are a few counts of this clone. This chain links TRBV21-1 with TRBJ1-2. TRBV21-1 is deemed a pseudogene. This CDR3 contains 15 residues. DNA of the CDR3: TGTGCCAGCAGCCCCCTAAGGGCAGCGGGAGATGGCTACACCTTC. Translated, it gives CASSPLRAAGDGYTF.

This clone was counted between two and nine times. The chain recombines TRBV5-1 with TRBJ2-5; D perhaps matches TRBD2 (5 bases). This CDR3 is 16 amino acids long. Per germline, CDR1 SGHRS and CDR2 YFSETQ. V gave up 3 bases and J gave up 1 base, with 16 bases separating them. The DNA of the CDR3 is TGCGCCAGCAGCTCCGGACTGAGGAGGCCCCAAGAGACCCAGTACTTC. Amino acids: CASSSGLRRPQETQYF.

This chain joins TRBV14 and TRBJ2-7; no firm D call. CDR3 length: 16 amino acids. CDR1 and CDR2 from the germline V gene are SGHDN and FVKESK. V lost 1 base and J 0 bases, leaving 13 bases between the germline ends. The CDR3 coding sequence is TGTGCCAGCAGCCAAGTCGTAGGTCTTCCCTCCTACGAGCAGTACTTC. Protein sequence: CASSQVVGLPSYEQYF.

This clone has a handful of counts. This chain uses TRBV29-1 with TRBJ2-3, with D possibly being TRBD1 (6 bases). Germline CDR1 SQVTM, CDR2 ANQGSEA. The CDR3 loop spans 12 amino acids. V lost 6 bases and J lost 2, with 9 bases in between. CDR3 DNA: TGCAGCGTCGACAGGCACACAGATACGCAGTATTTT. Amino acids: CSVDRHTDTQYF.

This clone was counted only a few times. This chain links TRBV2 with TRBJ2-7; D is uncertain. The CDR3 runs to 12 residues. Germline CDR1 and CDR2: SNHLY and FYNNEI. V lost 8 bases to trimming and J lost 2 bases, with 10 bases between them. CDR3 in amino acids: CASRVVPYEQYF. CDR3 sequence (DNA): TGTGCCAGCCGGGTGGTCCCCTACGAGCAGTACTTC. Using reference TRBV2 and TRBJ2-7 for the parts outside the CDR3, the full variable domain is EPEVTQTPSHQVTQMGQEVILRCVPISNHLYFYWYRQILGQKVEFLVSFYNNEISEKSEIFDDQFSVERPDGSNFTLKIRSTKLEDSAMYFCASRVVPYEQYFGPGTRLTVT.

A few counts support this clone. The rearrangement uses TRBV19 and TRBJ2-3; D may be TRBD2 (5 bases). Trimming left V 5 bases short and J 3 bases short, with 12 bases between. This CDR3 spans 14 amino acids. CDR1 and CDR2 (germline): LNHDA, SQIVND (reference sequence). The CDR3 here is CASSPDYLTDTQYF. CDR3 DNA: TGTGCCAGTAGTCCCGACTACCTGACAGATACGCAGTATTTT. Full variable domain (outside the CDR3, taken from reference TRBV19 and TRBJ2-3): DGGITQSPKYLFRKEGQNVTLSCEQNLNHDAMYWYRQDPGQGLRLIYYSQIVNDFQKGDIAEGYSVSREKKESFPLTVTSAQKNPTAFYLCASSPDYLTDTQYFGPGTRLTVL.

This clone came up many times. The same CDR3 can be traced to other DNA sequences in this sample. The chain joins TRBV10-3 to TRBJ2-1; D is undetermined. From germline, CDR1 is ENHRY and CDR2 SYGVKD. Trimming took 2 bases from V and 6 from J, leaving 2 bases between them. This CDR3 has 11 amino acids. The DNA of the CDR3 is TGTGCCATCAGTGAGCTCAATGAGCAGTTCTTC. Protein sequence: CAISELNEQFF.

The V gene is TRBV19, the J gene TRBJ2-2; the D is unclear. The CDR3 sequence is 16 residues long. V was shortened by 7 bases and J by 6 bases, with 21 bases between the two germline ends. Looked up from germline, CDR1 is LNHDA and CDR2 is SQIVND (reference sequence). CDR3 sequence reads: CASTPEGPANAGELFF. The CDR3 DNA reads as TGTGCCAGTACCCCCGAAGGGCCTGCCAACGCCGGGGAGCTGTTTTTT.